This is a list of T cell receptor beta chains from one sample in a study of cytomegalovirus exposure and HLA in healthy donors. TCRdb's copy holds only in-frame clones and misses some; the assay was immunoSEQ multiplex PCR. The sample lists fewer than 250,000 clones; around 73% were seen once. The sequenced sample was PBMCs. These TCRs come from a male donor in good health and CMV-seronegative. The CDR3 runs from the conserved cysteine through the conserved F or W. The D gene is left open where the match is weak. Size tells how often a clone was seen (once, few, many) or the class of an expanded clone, and some rows leave it out.

D | J | size | V | DNA | CDR3
TRBD2 | TRBJ2-7 | . | TRBV27 | TGTGCCAGCAGTTTCGGAACGGGTAGCGGGTACGAGCAGTACTTC | CASSFGTGSGYEQYF
. | TRBJ2-7 | . | TRBV7-8 | TGTGCCAGCAGCTATATCGAGAGTCCCGAGCAGTACTTC | CASSYIESPEQYF
TRBD1 | TRBJ2-7 | . | TRBV19 | TGTGCCAGTAGTATAGTAGGGACAGGGTCTAACGAGCAGTACTTC | CASSIVGTGSNEQYF
. | TRBJ2-2 | . | TRBV19 | TGTGCCAGTAGTATCAGGGGTGCCGGGGAGCTGTTTTTT | CASSIRGAGELFF
. | TRBJ2-7 | . | TRBV9 | TGTGCCAGCAGCGTAGGTTTGCCGGCGGAGGGGTTCGACGAGCAGTACTTC | CASSVGLPAEGFDEQYF
TRBD2 | TRBJ2-1 | . | TRBV5-1 | TGCGCCAGCAGCTGGATACTAGCGGGAGAGGAGCAGTTCTTC | CASSWILAGEEQFF
. | TRBJ2-2 | . | TRBV7-9 | TGTGCCAGCAGCTTGTCCGACACCGGGGAGCTGTTTTTT | CASSLSDTGELFF
. | TRBJ1-4 | . | TRBV5-6 | TGTGCCAGCAGCTTGGTAGGGGGTCCTAATAATGAAAAACTGTTTTTT | CASSLVGGPNNEKLFF
. | TRBJ2-1 | . | TRBV20-1 | TGCAGTGCCAGACTCGTCAATGAGCAGTTCTTC | CSARLVNEQFF
. | TRBJ2-1 | . | TRBV6-5 | TGTGCCAGCAGTCCGGTGGTAGCATCGGATGAGCAGTTCTTC | CASSPVVASDEQFF
. | TRBJ2-1 | . | TRBV14 | TGTGCCAGCAGCCAAGAAGGGTGGCGGGATGAGCAGTTCTTC | CASSQEGWRDEQFF
TRBD2 | TRBJ2-7 | once | TRBV19 | TGTGCCAGTAGTACCAGCGGGAGGGCACCCTACGAGCAGTACTTC | CASSTSGRAPYEQYF
. | TRBJ1-5 | . | TRBV19 | TGTGCCAGTAGTATCAGACAGGTCTCTGGCAATCAGCCCCAGCATTTT | CASSIRQVSGNQPQHF
. | TRBJ2-7 | once | TRBV7-9 | TGTGCCAGCAGCGTAGAGGGGAACGAGCAGTACTTC | CASSVEGNEQYF
. | TRBJ2-7 | . | TRBV15 | TGTGCCACCAGCAGAATATACGGTTCCTACGAGCAGTACTTC | CATSRIYGSYEQYF
TRBD1 | TRBJ1-2 | . | TRBV29-1 | TGCAGCGGCCTGGGACAGGGGAGCTATGGCTACACCTTC | CSGLGQGSYGYTF
. | TRBJ1-5 | . | TRBV5-6 | TGTGCCAGCAGATACAGGGCCGGCAATCAGCCCCAGCATTTT | CASRYRAGNQPQHF
. | TRBJ1-3 | . | TRBV5-1 | TGCGCCAGCATGGAGGAGAGGGCTGGAAACACCATATATTTT | CASMEERAGNTIYF
. | TRBJ1-5 | . | TRBV28 | TGTGCCAGCAGTTTCCTCAATCAGCCCCAGCATTTT | CASSFLNQPQHF
TRBD2 | TRBJ2-5 | . | TRBV6-5 | TGTGCCAGCAGGGATAGCGGGAAGCAAGAGACCCAGTACTTC | CASRDSGKQETQYF
. | TRBJ2-5 | . | TRBV5-5 | TGTGCCAGCAGCTTACAGGGTGGGCAAGAGACCCAGTACTTC | CASSLQGGQETQYF
TRBD2 | TRBJ2-4 | . | TRBV4-1 | TGCGCCAGCAGCCCAACAAGAGCGGGAAGGGACATTCAGTACTTC | CASSPTRAGRDIQYF
. | TRBJ2-7 | . | TRBV5-1 | TGCGCCAGCCAGATATCAGGGTACAACGAGCAGTACTTC | CASQISGYNEQYF
. | TRBJ2-7 | few | TRBV12-2 | TGTGCAAGTCGCTTAGCGTCTCGGGAGGCTTACTACGAGCAGTACTTC | CASRLASREAYYEQYF
. | TRBJ1-1 | few | TRBV14 | TGTGCCAGCAGCCAAGATCTGCGTTCGGAAGCTTTCTTT | CASSQDLRSEAFF
TRBD2 | TRBJ2-1 | . | TRBV28 | TGTGCCAGCAGTTCTCCTCGGACTAGCGGGAGCGTCTATGAGCAGTTCTTC | CASSSPRTSGSVYEQFF
. | TRBJ2-3 | . | TRBV19 | TGTGCCAGTAGTTTCCAACCCTCCGACAGAACTAGCACAGATACGCAGTATTTT | CASSFQPSDRTSTDTQYF
TRBD2 | TRBJ2-1 | . | TRBV7-9 | TGTGCCAGCAGCTTTGGTAGCGGGAGAGCCGGTGAGCAGTTCTTC | CASSFGSGRAGEQFF
. | TRBJ2-7 | . | TRBV19 | TGTGCCAGTAGCACACCGTCCTACGAGCAGTACTTC | CASSTPSYEQYF
. | TRBJ2-7 | few | TRBV7-6 | TGTGCCAGCAGCCCAGGTGCAGGGATCAACGAGCAGTACTTC | CASSPGAGINEQYF
TRBD1 | TRBJ1-5 | few | TRBV4-1 | TGCGCCAGCTCTTGGACAGGGGGCACGAATCAGCCCCAGCATTTT | CASSWTGGTNQPQHF
TRBD1 | TRBJ2-1 | . | TRBV4-1 | TGCGCCAGCAGCCCCCTCCCGGGACAGGGTATAATTGAGCAGTTCTTC | CASSPLPGQGIIEQFF
. | TRBJ1-2 | . | TRBV4-1 | TGCGCCAGCCAGGCGACAAGTACAGTCTATGGCTACACCTTC | CASQATSTVYGYTF
TRBD1 | TRBJ2-7 | . | TRBV30 | TGTGCCCGACGGGACAGGGGCCTATACGAGCAGTACTTC | CARRDRGLYEQYF
. | TRBJ2-3 | . | TRBV5-6 | TGTGCCAGCAGCTTGCTCCGCGCCATTCGCACAGATACGCAGTATTTT | CASSLLRAIRTDTQYF
TRBD2 | TRBJ2-7 | . | TRBV30 | TGTGCCTGGAGTGTACGCGGAGGGACTAGTGGCTCCTACGAGCAGTACTTC | CAWSVRGGTSGSYEQYF
. | TRBJ1-5 | . | TRBV18 | TGTGCCAGCTCACCACGGCAGAATAGCAATCAGCCCCAGCATTTT | CASSPRQNSNQPQHF
. | TRBJ1-6 | . | TRBV7-9 | TGTGCCAGCAGCTGGTACCATGACCGGGGTCATAATTCACCCCTCCACTTT | CASSWYHDRGHNSPLHF
. | TRBJ1-1 | once | TRBV10-1 | TGCGCCAGCAGTGTCGACTCGGACACTGAAGCTTTCTTT | CASSVDSDTEAFF
. | TRBJ1-5 | . | TRBV19 | TGTGCCAGTAGTATTGATCCGGGTCCCCATCAGCCCCAGCATTTT | CASSIDPGPHQPQHF
. | TRBJ1-4 | . | TRBV13 | TGTGCCAGCAGCTTGGCCGACAGTTATGAAAAACTGTTTTTT | CASSLADSYEKLFF